The clone carrying this T cell receptor beta chain was seen at least ten times. As yet, its antigen is unknown. The entry originates in a study of neurological immune-mediated disorders. Germline CDR1 is SGHVS and CDR2 is FNYEAQ. CDR3 size: 11 residues. V dropped 5 bases and J dropped 8 bases, with 7 bases sitting between them. TCRdb processed the 5' RACE reads anew with MiXCR; each CDR3 protein has one entry. The sample records around 33,000 distinct CDR3 sequences, 6% to 8.5% being singletons. Overall study findings and caveats: Private repertoires in all groups were suggested by the absence of shared CDR3 amino acid sequences among expanded clones across subjects. Falling below healthy controls, multiple sclerosis showed the least TCR clonal expansion, while HTLV-1-associated myelopathy showed the most.

The chain employs TRBV7-6 and TRBJ2-1; D remains unclear. The sample taken for sequencing was PBMCs. The receptor was isolated from a woman between 40 and 50 years old in good health. CDR3 sequence: CASSQAYEQFF. CDR3 DNA: TGTGCCAGCAGCCAAGCCTATGAGCAGTTCTTC. Supplemented by reference TRBV7-6 and TRBJ2-1, the full variable domain reads GAGVSQSPRYKVTKRGQDVALRCDPISGHVSLYWYRQALGQGPEFLTYFNYEAQQDKSGLPNDRFSAERPEGSISTLTIQRTEQRDSAMYRCASSQAYEQFFGPGTRLTVL.